Below are 14 T cell receptor beta chains sequenced from a single sample in a study of identical twins. TCRdb processed the 5' RACE reads anew with MiXCR; each CDR3 protein has one entry. The sample includes about 240,000 distinct CDR3 sequences, 10% to 15% of them seen just once. The data were also submitted as part of a second study, on yellow fever vaccine responses in identical twins.

The sample was memory (CD45RO+) T cells sorted from blood. Source of these receptors: a woman aged 18-29 years in good health.

The rearrangement uses TRBV7-2 and TRBJ2-5; either TRBD1 or TRBD2 may supply D (6 bases each). The CDR3 covers 15 residues. V was clipped by 2 bases and J by 0 bases, with 10 bases between them. Germline values: CDR1 SGHTA, CDR2 FQGNSA. CDR3 region: CASSLQGGYQETQYF. The DNA for the CDR3 is TGTGCCAGCAGCTTACAAGGGGGGTACCAAGAGACCCAGTACTTC. Using reference TRBV7-2 and TRBJ2-5 for the parts outside the CDR3, the full variable domain is GAGVSQSPSNKVTEKGKDVELRCDPISGHTALYWYRQSLGQGLEFLIYFQGNSAPDKSGLPSDRFSAERTGGSVSTLTIQRTQQEDSAVYLCASSLQGGYQETQYFGPGTRLLVL.

CDR3 in DNA: TGTGCCAGCAGCTTATCACCTAGTGGCGGGAGGGCCTCTGGAGATACGCAGTATTTT. It codes for CASSLSPSGGRASGDTQYF. This chain joins TRBV11-2 and TRBJ2-3, with 9 bases matching TRBD2. Unmatched junction bases numbered 17, after V lost 2 bases and J lost 5 bases. CDR3 length: 19 amino acids. Germline CDR1 reads SGHAT; CDR2 reads FQNNGV.

This clonotype appeared many times. V is TRBV12-3 or TRBV12-4 and J is TRBJ2-5; D is uncertain. This CDR3 region has 12 residues. The ends were cut back, 6 bases at V and 0 bases at J, with 5 bases in the middle. The CDR3 DNA follows: TGTGCCAGCAGGGCTTACCAAGAGACCCAGTACTTC. This codes for CASRAYQETQYF.

The sample holds one count of this clonotype. The chain employs TRBV6-5 and TRBJ1-2, with D possibly being TRBD1 (6 bases). V was shortened by 1 base and J by 7 bases, with 13 bases between the two germline ends. This CDR3 is 14 amino acids long. Germline V CDR1 and CDR2: MNHEY, SVGAGI. CDR3 sequence reads: CASSYLGAQSGYTF. In DNA form, the CDR3 reads TGTGCCAGCAGTTACTTGGGGGCCCAGAGTGGCTACACCTTC.

The V call is TRBV2, the J call TRBJ1-1; D gene ambiguous. CDR3 length: 15 amino acids. The V and J ends lost 0 bases and 5 bases respectively, with 13 bases between them. Germline values: CDR1 SNHLY, CDR2 FYNNEI. The CDR3, as DNA: TGTGCCAGCAGTGAAGCCGCGGTCCCGGGGACTGAAGCTTTCTTT. Translation gives CASSEAAVPGTEAFF.

The chain is built from TRBV5-6 and TRBJ2-2, with TRBD2 matching over 11 bases. This CDR3 has 16 residues. Trimming took 3 bases from V and 5 from J; bases not matched to a gene: 6. CDR1 and CDR2 (germline): SGHDT, YYEEEE. The CDR3 DNA is TGTGCCAGCAGCTCTCTAGCGGGAGGATGGACCGGGGAGCTGTTTTTT. Protein product: CASSSLAGGWTGELFF.

This clonotype was picked up a small number of times. The gene calls are TRBV12-3 or TRBV12-4 and TRBJ2-5; D may be TRBD1 (7 bases). Trimming shortened V by 4 bases and J by 2 bases, and 14 bases separated the two germline ends. CDR3 size: 15 residues. The CDR3 DNA reads as TGTGCCAGCAGTTCCGCGGGACAGCTTCAAGAGACCCAGTACTTC. This gives the protein CASSSAGQLQETQYF.

This clonotype was counted many times. The chain employs TRBV7-6 and TRBJ1-1; 8 bases line up with TRBD1. The CDR3 runs to 15 residues. V was pared by 5 bases and J by 0 bases, with 5 bases of the junction left unmatched. Germline CDR1 SGHVS, CDR2 FNYEAQ. The CDR3 protein is CASSQGAGVNTEAFF. CDR3 in DNA: TGTGCCAGCAGCCAGGGGGCAGGGGTGAACACTGAAGCTTTCTTT.

This clonotype was detected ten times or more. This sequence joins TRBV7-8 and TRBJ2-7; D possibly corresponds to TRBD1 (6 bases). Trimming pared 6 bases from V and 4 bases from J, leaving 10 bases between. The length of the CDR3 is 12 residues. Germline V gene sequence: CDR1 SGHVS, CDR2 FQNEAQ. CDR3 amino acids: CASRRQDYEQYF. The CDR3 nucleotides are TGTGCCAGCAGACGACAGGATTACGAGCAGTACTTC.

In its sample, this clonotype was seen many times. The chain employs TRBV5-1 and TRBJ2-1; unclear D gene. Between the trimmed V and J ends, which lost 4 bases and 4 bases, there was a span of 12 bases. The CDR3 sequence is 14 residues long. CDR1 and CDR2 from the germline V gene are SGHRS and YFSETQ. The CDR3 region has the DNA TGCGCCAGCAGCCTCGATATGGGGTACAATGAGCAGTTCTTC. It is translated as CASSLDMGYNEQFF.

The genes are TRBV2 and TRBJ1-6; D gene ambiguous. CDR3 size: 13 residues. Trimming left V 0 bases short and J 8 bases short, with 5 bases between. The germline gives CDR1 SNHLY, CDR2 FYNNEI. Here the CDR3 DNA reads TGTGCCAGCAGTGAAGCGAGGGATTCACCCCTCCACTTT. Its protein is CASSEARDSPLHF.

V usage is TRBV5-6 and J usage is TRBJ2-5; 11 bases fit TRBD2. CDR3 length equals 17 residues. The trim removed 2 bases at V and 5 bases at J, leaving 11 bases unmatched. CDR1 SGHDT and CDR2 YYEEEE come from the germline V gene. The CDR3 DNA follows: TGTGCCAGCAGCTTACTAGCGGGAGTCCTTAAGCTTGAGACCCAGTACTTC. This sequence encodes CASSLLAGVLKLETQYF.

This clonotype was recorded at least ten times. The V and J genes are TRBV7-8 and TRBJ1-6, with D possibly being TRBD1 (6 bases). V lost 5 bases and J lost 9, with 14 bases in between. There are 14 residues in the CDR3. Germline V gene sequence: CDR1 SGHVS, CDR2 FQNEAQ. For the CDR3, the DNA is TGTGCCAGCAGCCAAACCACAGGGTTTTCACCCCTCCACTTT. Its protein is CASSQTTGFSPLHF.

The chain employs TRBV15 and TRBJ1-1; 8 bases line up with TRBD1. There are 16 residues in the CDR3. In germline, CDR1 is LNHNV, CDR2 YYDKDF (reference sequence). Losses at the gene ends were 3 bases for V and 1 base for J; bases not matched to a gene: 7. The CDR3 is CATSRAPGTGNTEAFF. The CDR3 bases are TGTGCCACCAGCAGGGCACCCGGGACAGGGAACACTGAAGCTTTCTTT.